Listed below are T cell receptor beta chains from one sample, sequenced in a study of cytomegalovirus exposure and HLA in healthy donors. Sequenced by immunoSEQ multiplex PCR; TCRdb stores in-frame clones only, minus some. The sample shows roughly 140,000 clones, roughly 82% of them seen only once. Source material: PBMCs. The receptors originated from a male donor in good health and CMV-seronegative. Each CDR3 is given with its conserved first and last residue. Fields, in order: J gene, V gene, D gene, clone size, CDR3 protein, CDR3 DNA. The D gene is left open where the match is weak. Clone size is shown for a subset of rows, as once, few, many or a class of expanded clone.

>TRBJ1-3|TRBV28|NA|NA
CASSSPGTALGNTIYF
TGTGCCAGCAGTTCTCCCGGGACTGCCCTCGGAAACACCATATATTTT
>TRBJ2-7|TRBV7-9|TRBD2|NA
CASSLGGTYEQYF
TGTGCCAGCAGCCTGGGGGGGACGTACGAGCAGTACTTC
>TRBJ1-2|TRBV19|TRBD1|few
CASSGQGDYGYTF
TGTGCCAGTAGCGGACAGGGTGACTATGGCTACACCTTC
>TRBJ2-7|TRBV2|NA|few
CASKPGAGLGEQYF
TGTGCCAGCAAACCGGGAGCAGGTCTCGGCGAGCAGTACTTC
>TRBJ2-1|TRBV4-1|NA|NA
CASSQEPGQIRREQFF
TGCGCCAGCAGCCAAGAACCGGGACAAATCCGACGGGAGCAGTTCTTC
>TRBJ2-1|TRBV4-1|NA|NA
CASSLRGYNEQFF
TGCGCCAGCAGCCTTCGGGGTTACAATGAGCAGTTCTTC
>TRBJ1-2|TRBV6-6|TRBD1|NA
CASRLRTGAGYTF
TGTGCCAGCAGACTTCGGACAGGGGCTGGCTACACCTTC
>TRBJ2-3|TRBV10-3|TRBD1|NA
CAISPGQGPSTDTQYF
TGTGCCATCAGCCCGGGACAGGGCCCTAGCACAGATACGCAGTATTTT
>TRBJ1-1|TRBV13|NA|NA
CASSLVGLGGLNTEAFF
TGTGCCAGCAGCTTAGTGGGACTGGGAGGGCTGAACACTGAAGCTTTCTTT
>TRBJ2-1|TRBV7-9|TRBD2|NA
CASSLSSGGVYNEQFF
TGTGCCAGCAGCTTAAGTAGCGGGGGGGTTTACAATGAGCAGTTCTTC
>TRBJ1-2|TRBV11-1|NA|NA
CASGETGHYGYTF
TGTGCCAGCGGCGAAACAGGACACTATGGCTACACCTTC
>TRBJ1-5|TRBV7-6|NA|NA
CASSFAGGSNQPQHF
TGTGCCAGCAGCTTCGCGGGTGGGAGCAATCAGCCCCAGCATTTT
>TRBJ1-3|TRBV5-4|TRBD1|NA
CASSGDRGENTIYF
TGTGCCAGCTCGGGTGACAGGGGAGAAAACACCATATATTTT
>TRBJ1-3|TRBV9|NA|NA
CASSVDETGTSGNTIYF
TGTGCCAGCAGCGTAGATGAGACAGGCACCTCTGGAAACACCATATATTTT
>TRBJ1-6|TRBV19|TRBD1|NA
CASSTQTGVISPLHF
TGTGCCAGTAGTACCCAGACAGGGGTCATTTCACCCCTCCACTTT
>TRBJ2-1|TRBV6-5|TRBD2|NA
CATPRLAGEQFF
TGTGCCACCCCTAGACTAGCGGGAGAGCAGTTCTTC
>TRBJ1-2|TRBV18|TRBD1|NA
CASSVQGPRYGYTF
TGTGCCAGCTCAGTACAGGGGCCTCGGTATGGCTACACCTTC
>TRBJ2-5|TRBV18|NA|NA
CASSPPRGRPQETQYF
TGTGCCAGCTCACCACCGCGAGGGCGTCCTCAAGAGACCCAGTACTTC
>TRBJ1-1|TRBV7-6|TRBD1|few
CASSIGQGLAEAFF
TGTGCCAGCAGCATCGGACAGGGATTAGCTGAAGCTTTCTTT
>TRBJ1-4|TRBV7-9|TRBD1|few
CASSPARTGYREKLFF
TGTGCCAGCAGCCCCGCCCGGACAGGGTATCGTGAAAAACTGTTTTTT
>TRBJ2-7|TRBV7-3|NA|NA
CASSSRVGYEQYF
TGTGCCAGCAGCTCGAGAGTTGGCTACGAGCAGTACTTC
>TRBJ2-1|TRBV7-8|NA|once
CASSFGGPSYNEQFF
TGTGCCAGCAGCTTCGGCGGGCCCTCCTACAATGAGCAGTTCTTC
>TRBJ2-7|TRBV6-6|NA|NA
CASSYTSQSYEQYF
TGTGCCAGCAGTTACACCTCCCAGTCTTACGAGCAGTACTTC
>TRBJ2-7|TRBV7-7|TRBD2|NA
CASSLIGLAGPYSERYEQYF
TGTGCTAGCAGCTTAATCGGGCTAGCGGGGCCATACTCGGAAAGATACGAGCAGTACTTC
>TRBJ1-3|TRBV19|NA|few
CASSIDRTDGNTIYF
TGTGCCAGTAGTATAGATCGGACAGACGGAAACACCATATATTTT
>TRBJ2-4|TRBV9|NA|NA
CASSVGDSNLQYF
TGTGCCAGCAGCGTAGGGGACTCCAACCTTCAGTACTTC
>TRBJ1-2|TRBV9|NA|NA
CASSVAVGGGRLGYTF
TGTGCCAGCAGCGTAGCGGTGGGGGGGGGTCGGCTTGGCTACACCTTC
>TRBJ2-1|TRBV5-1|NA|NA
CASSLSQMNEQFF
TGCGCCAGCAGCTTAAGTCAGATGAATGAGCAGTTCTTC
>TRBJ2-7|TRBV28|NA|NA
CASSFRGIIYEQYF
TGTGCCAGCAGTTTCCGGGGGATCATCTACGAGCAGTACTTC
>TRBJ2-5|TRBV7-9|TRBD1|NA
CASSYPTGGVKETQYF
TGTGCCAGCAGCTACCCCACAGGGGGCGTAAAGGAGACCCAGTACTTC
>TRBJ2-7|TRBV6-6|TRBD2|few
CASSKAGGPYEQYF
TGTGCCAGCTCGAAGGCGGGAGGGCCTTACGAGCAGTACTTC
>TRBJ2-7|TRBV4-2|TRBD1|NA
CASSLDRGASYEQYF
TGTGCCAGCAGTCTGGACAGGGGAGCATCCTACGAGCAGTACTTC
>TRBJ1-5|TRBV27|TRBD1|NA
CASSLTMDRDNQPQHF
TGTGCCAGCAGTTTAACCATGGACAGGGATAATCAGCCCCAGCATTTT
>TRBJ1-2|TRBV5-6|TRBD1|NA
CASSLVLDRGLGYTF
TGTGCCAGCAGCTTGGTTTTGGACAGGGGGCTGGGCTACACCTTC
>TRBJ1-5|TRBV5-1|NA|once
CASSLNQGGQPQHF
TGCGCCAGCAGCTTGAACCAGGGTGGACAGCCCCAGCATTTT
>TRBJ1-2|TRBV15|TRBD1|NA
CATSRPGQGSLNGYTF
TGTGCCACCAGCAGACCGGGACAGGGCTCTCTCAATGGCTACACCTTC
>TRBJ2-1|TRBV18|NA|NA
CASSPPWLANTYNEQFF
TGTGCCAGCTCACCTCCGTGGCTAGCGAACACCTACAATGAGCAGTTCTTC
>TRBJ2-5|TRBV19|TRBD1|NA
CASSSGTGFETQYF
TGTGCCAGTAGTAGTGGGACAGGTTTTGAGACCCAGTACTTC
>TRBJ2-1|TRBV4-3|TRBD2|NA
CASSQDHWASGNNEQFF
TGCGCCAGCAGCCAAGATCATTGGGCTAGCGGGAACAATGAGCAGTTCTTC
>TRBJ2-1|TRBV4-3|TRBD2|few
CASSHTPGTTRFIQFF
TGCGCCAGCAGCCACACCCCAGGGACTACCCGGTTTATACAGTTCTTC